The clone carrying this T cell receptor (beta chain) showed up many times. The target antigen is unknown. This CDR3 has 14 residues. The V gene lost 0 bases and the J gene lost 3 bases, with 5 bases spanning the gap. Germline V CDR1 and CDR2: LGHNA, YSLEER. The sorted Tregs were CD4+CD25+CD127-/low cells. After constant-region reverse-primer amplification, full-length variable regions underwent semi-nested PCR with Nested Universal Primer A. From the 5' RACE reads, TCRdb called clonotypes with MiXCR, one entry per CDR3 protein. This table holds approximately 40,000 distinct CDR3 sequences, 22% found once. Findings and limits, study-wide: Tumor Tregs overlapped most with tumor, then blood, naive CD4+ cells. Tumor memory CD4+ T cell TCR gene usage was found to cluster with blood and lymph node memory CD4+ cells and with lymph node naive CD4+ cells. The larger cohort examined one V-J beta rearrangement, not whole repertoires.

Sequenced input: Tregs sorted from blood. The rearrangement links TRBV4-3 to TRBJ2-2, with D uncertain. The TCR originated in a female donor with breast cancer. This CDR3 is CASSQDLDTGELFF. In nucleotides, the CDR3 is TGCGCCAGCAGCCAAGATTTAGACACCGGGGAGCTGTTTTTT.